Each of the 15 T cell receptor beta chains below was sequenced from the same sample in a study of T cell changes during pregnancy in multiple sclerosis. The table came from immunoSEQ multiplex PCR; TCRdb's copy has only in-frame clones and leaves some out. In the table there are tens of thousands of clones, 80% to 95% of which are singletons. The sequences come from peripheral blood, collected in the first trimester of pregnancy. These receptors were collected from a female donor with multiple sclerosis, enrolled in a pregnancy study.

The chain combines TRBV14 with TRBJ2-1, with a tentative D call TRBD1 (6 bases). CDR1 and CDR2 (germline): SGHDN, FVKESK. Trimming shortened V by 1 base and J by 10 bases, and 11 bases separated the two germline ends. CDR3 length: 13 amino acids. The CDR3 here is CASSQGTVREQFF. Written as DNA, the CDR3 is TGTGCCAGCAGCCAAGGGACAGTACGAGAGCAGTTCTTC.

The V call is TRBV6-6, the J call TRBJ1-5, with TRBD1 matching over 8 bases. The CDR3 extends over 16 amino acids. The V segment lost 7 bases and the J segment 2 bases; nucleotides outside the gene matches: 10. CDR1 is MNHNY, CDR2 SVGAGI, per germline (reference sequence). This CDR3 is CASTLDRALGNQPQHF. The CDR3 nucleotides read TGTGCCAGCACCCTGGACAGGGCCCTGGGCAATCAGCCCCAGCATTTT.

The rearrangement joins TRBV5-8 to TRBJ1-1; D unclear. The V gene lost 5 bases and the J gene lost 1 base, with 12 bases spanning the gap. This CDR3 is 14 amino acids long. CDR1 is SGHTS and CDR2 is YDEGEE in the germline V gene. CDR3 DNA: TGTGCCAGCAGTTACAGATCTTCGAACACTGAAGCTTTCTTT. Its protein is CASSYRSSNTEAFF.

V gene TRBV9 combines with J gene TRBJ2-7, with TRBD1 matching 7 bases. Germline CDR1 SGDLS, CDR2 YYNGEE. CDR3 length equals 15 residues. Trimming at V came to 2 bases and at J to 5 bases, leaving 10 bases not matched to a gene. CDR3 nucleotide sequence: TGTGCCAGCAGCGTCCAGATAGGGGGCAAAGACGAGCAGTACTTC. Protein product: CASSVQIGGKDEQYF.

This clone was seen a few times. This rearrangement joins TRBV25-1 to TRBJ1-1; D may be TRBD1 (5 bases). The ends were cut back, 6 bases at V and 3 bases at J, with 11 bases in the middle. The CDR3 is made up of 13 amino acids. CDR1 and CDR2 from the germline V gene are MGHDK and SYGVNS. Here the CDR3 DNA reads TGTGCCAGCAGGAAGCGGGGGGACACTGAAGCTTTCTTT. This encodes CASRKRGDTEAFF.

The CDR3 region is CASSQGGGSNEKLFF. The CDR3 DNA is TGTGCCAGCAGCCAGGGGGGGGGATCTAATGAAAAACTGTTTTTT. This chain links TRBV4-2 with TRBJ1-4; tentative D call: TRBD1 (5 bases). The CDR3 runs 15 residues. Germline V gene lookup returns CDR1 LGHNA and CDR2 YNFKEQ. Between the trimmed V and J ends, which lost 3 bases and 3 bases, there was a span of 11 bases.

The chain joins TRBV7-2 to TRBJ2-6; TRBD1 agrees at 7 bases. The V gene's germline CDR1 is SGHTA and CDR2 FQGNSA. The CDR3 length is 16 residues. With V trimmed by 1 base and J by 2 bases, 2 bases remained unmatched. The CDR3 DNA is TGTGCCAGCAGCTTAGTAGGGGGCACTGGGGCCAACGTCCTGACTTTC. Protein sequence: CASSLVGGTGANVLTF.

The chain joins TRBV7-9 to TRBJ2-7; TRBD2 is a possible D gene (7 bases). The V end was cut by 5 bases, the J end by 2 bases, with 16 bases between. The CDR3 consists of 15 residues. Looked up from germline, CDR1 is SEHNR and CDR2 is FQNEAQ (reference sequence). CDR3 sequence: CASSPAGGGTYEQYF. The CDR3 coding sequence is TGTGCCAGCAGCCCGGCTGGGGGGGGCACCTACGAGCAGTACTTC.

In this sample, this clone turned up once. This chain links TRBV19 with TRBJ2-7; tentatively, D is TRBD2 (6 bases). Trimming stripped 11 bases from V and 7 bases from J, with 15 bases between. The CDR3 extends over 11 amino acids. CDR1 and CDR2 (germline): LNHDA, SQIVND (reference sequence). The CDR3 sequence: CAAPPAGEQYF. CDR3 nucleotide sequence: TGTGCCGCACCCCCGGCGGGAGAGCAGTACTTC.

V gene TRBV9 combines with J gene TRBJ2-1, with D uncertain. This CDR3 comprises 12 residues. V lost 0 bases, J lost 7 bases, and 5 bases lay in between. CDR1 is SGDLS and CDR2 is YYNGEE in the germline V gene. This CDR3 is CASSVGRNEQFF. The CDR3 DNA sequence: TGTGCCAGCAGCGTAGGTCGGAATGAGCAGTTCTTC. The full variable domain, completed using reference TRBV9 and TRBJ2-1, is DSGVTQTPKHLITATGQRVTLRCSPRSGDLSVYWYQQSLDQGLQFLIQYYNGEERAKGNILERFSAQQFPDLHSELNLSSLELGDSALYFCASSVGRNEQFFGPGTRLTVL.

V is TRBV27 and J is TRBJ2-7; 7 bases fit TRBD2. The V segment lost 5 bases and the J segment 0 bases; nucleotides outside the gene matches: 7. The CDR3 is 15 amino acids. Germline assignment: CDR1 MNHEY and CDR2 SMNVEV (reference sequence). DNA for the CDR3: TGTGCCAGCAGTAAAGACGGGACTACCTCCTACGAGCAGTACTTC. It codes for CASSKDGTTSYEQYF.

The genes are TRBV19 and TRBJ2-6, with D possibly being TRBD2 (7 bases). Germline values: CDR1 LNHDA, CDR2 SQIVND (reference sequence). CDR3 length: 16 residues. V dropped 3 bases and J dropped 2 bases, with 11 bases sitting between them. CDR3 region: CASSIAGGPGANVLTF. DNA of the CDR3: TGTGCCAGTAGTATTGCCGGGGGGCCTGGGGCCAACGTCCTGACTTTC.

This chain uses TRBV6-1 with TRBJ1-2; D is uncertain. Looked up from germline, CDR1 is MNHNS and CDR2 is SASEGT. V shed 6 bases and J shed 5 bases, with 16 bases lying between them. The CDR3 sequence is 14 residues long. The chain's CDR3 is CASSVGRGLYGYTF. The DNA of the CDR3 is TGTGCCAGCAGCGTAGGGAGAGGGCTTTATGGCTACACCTTC.

V usage is TRBV6-5 and J usage is TRBJ1-3, with no clear D. The CDR3 covers 14 residues. Trimming took 3 bases from V and 1 from J, leaving 7 bases between them. From germline, CDR1 is MNHEY and CDR2 SVGAGI. CDR3 nucleotides: TGTGCCAGCAGTTATCGGGAGTCTGGAAACACCATATATTTT. This translates into CASSYRESGNTIYF.

This clone was observed a single time. V and J are TRBV7-3 and TRBJ1-1, with D tentatively TRBD1 (5 bases). Looked up from germline, CDR1 is SGHTA and CDR2 is FQGTGA. Trimming pared 0 bases from V and 4 bases from J, leaving 24 bases between. This CDR3 has 19 residues. The CDR3 DNA is TGTGCCAGCAGCTTAACCGCATTCACGGGCGGGACGGCGGGCACTGAAGCTTTCTTT. Its protein is CASSLTAFTGGTAGTEAFF.